This T cell receptor beta chain was sequenced for a study of T cell repertoires in cytomegalovirus infection. Overall study: Recently identified HLA-C-restricted CMV epitopes and well-studied HLA-B-restricted CMV epitopes were used by the study. Public TCR beta signatures marked donors with CMV infection and the matching HLA. Study-level findings and limits: Based on cumulative public TCR beta family frequency, carriers of CMV plus the relevant HLA were identified. In two of eight donors, the top clonotype was HLA-C-restricted CMV-specific.

TCRdb re-called the reads through MiXCR, storing one row per CDR3 protein. The sample has about 920,000 distinct CDR3 sequences, roughly 30% seen once. J was trimmed by 9 bases and V by 5 bases; bases with no gene match: 12. Germline V gene lookup returns CDR1 DFQATT and CDR2 SNEGSKA (reference sequence). The CDR3 runs 13 residues. The table lists this clonotype with a few counts. Antigen: not known. This sequence originates from a human donor in good health (CMV status not recorded). Some clones in this sample may be carry-over from other donors' samples. The specimen comprised cultured CD8+ T cells from PBMCs, sampled from culture after CMV antigen stimulation. The chain links TRBV20-1 to TRBJ2-5, with 7 bases fitting TRBD1. DNA for the CDR3: TGCAGTGCTCCAGGACAGGCCCCCTACGCCCAGTACTTC. It specifies CSAPGQAPYAQYF.